Presented here are 30 T cell receptor beta chains from one specimen sequenced in a study of T cell responses to AZD1222 COVID-19 vaccine. TCRdb keeps only in-frame clones here, not all; method: immunoSEQ multiplex PCR. This repertoire shows 70,000 to 90,000 clones, 75% to 90% found once; its top ten account for roughly 2.5%. The material sequenced was peripheral blood, taken on day 0 of AZD1222 vaccination. Source of these receptors: an adult in good health.

The V call is TRBV6-6, the J call TRBJ2-5; D possibly corresponds to TRBD1 (8 bases). The CDR3 extends over 17 amino acids. Germline V gives CDR1 MNHNY, CDR2 SVGAGI (reference sequence). Trimming removed 5 bases at V and 1 base at J, with 20 bases between. CDR3 nucleotide sequence: TGTGCCAGCAGTCCCAGACAGGGGAGGGTGCGCCAAGAGACCCAGTACTTC. This codes for CASSPRQGRVRQETQYF.

The genes are TRBV10-2 and TRBJ1-2, with 7 bases identical to TRBD1. V trimming: 3 bases; J trimming: 8 bases; junction bases outside the gene matches: 21. Germline CDR1 WSHSY, CDR2 SAAADI. The CDR3 length is 18 residues. The CDR3 here is CASSDLERGRSWARGYTF. The CDR3 DNA reads TGCGCCAGCAGTGACCTGGAGAGGGGGCGAAGTTGGGCGAGAGGCTACACCTTC.

This clone was counted between two and nine times. The V call is TRBV18, the J call TRBJ2-7, with D tentatively TRBD1 or TRBD2 (5 bases each). The CDR3 covers 15 residues. V was trimmed by 0 bases and J by 5 bases, leaving 14 bases between them. The germline V gene has CDR1 KGHSH and CDR2 LQKENI. The CDR3 DNA reads as TGTGCCAGCTCACCACCGGGGACGGTGATCGACGAGCAGTACTTC. Amino acids: CASSPPGTVIDEQYF.

This sequence joins TRBV5-1 and TRBJ1-1, with D tentatively TRBD1 (5 bases). V was pared by 1 base and J by 4 bases, with 8 bases between. The CDR3 spans 13 residues. Germline-derived CDR1 and CDR2 are SGHRS and YFSETQ. The CDR3 DNA sequence: TGCGCCAGCAGCTTGTTCGGGGGCACTGAAGCTTTCTTT. It encodes CASSLFGGTEAFF.

The chain is built from TRBV19 and TRBJ2-5; weak D call: TRBD1 (6 bases). This CDR3 has 15 residues. In germline, CDR1 is LNHDA, CDR2 SQIVND (reference sequence). V gave up 5 bases and J gave up 4 bases, with 17 bases separating them. The CDR3 nucleotides are TGTGCCAGTAGTGAACAGGGTGGTCTGGGAGAGACCCAGTACTTC. Its translation is CASSEQGGLGETQYF.

There are a few counts of this clone. This chain joins TRBV2 and TRBJ1-2; D is undetermined. CDR3 length: 14 residues. V was clipped by 3 bases and J by 6 bases, with 14 bases between them. CDR1 and CDR2 (germline): SNHLY, FYNNEI. The chain's CDR3 is CASSDVAGSNGYTF. CDR3 DNA: TGTGCCAGCAGTGATGTAGCCGGGAGTAATGGCTACACCTTC.

V gene TRBV6-2 or TRBV6-3 combines with J gene TRBJ2-7, with TRBD2 matching 9 bases. This CDR3 region has 15 residues. Per germline, CDR1 MNHEY and CDR2 SVGEGT. V dropped 4 bases and J dropped 2; count of bases not matched to a gene: 6. This chain's CDR3 is CASSSPGLAPYEQYF. The CDR3 DNA reads TGTGCCAGCAGTTCCCCGGGACTAGCTCCCTACGAGCAGTACTTC.

The chain employs TRBV27 and TRBJ1-1; D is unresolved. V shed 6 bases and J shed 1 base, with 18 bases lying between them. The CDR3 is 16 residues long. Germline CDR1 is MNHEY and CDR2 is SMNVEV (reference sequence). The CDR3 DNA is TGTGCCAGCAGACGGACCGCGAGGCCAGAGAACACTGAAGCTTTCTTT. Translated, it gives CASRRTARPENTEAFF.

This clone was detected only once. This chain connects TRBV5-6 to TRBJ1-1; the D gene is possibly TRBD1 (5 bases). V lost 5 bases and J lost 1, with 12 bases in between. Germline V gives CDR1 SGHDT, CDR2 YYEEEE. CDR3 length: 14 residues. The CDR3 sequence is CASRPTGGNTEAFF. The DNA of the CDR3 is TGTGCCAGCAGACCAACAGGAGGGAACACTGAAGCTTTCTTT. The variable domain in full, with the rest retrieved from reference TRBV5-6 and TRBJ1-1, is DAGVTQSPTHLIKTRGQQVTLRCSPKSGHDTVSWYQQALGQGPQFIFQYYEEEERQRGNFPDRFSGHQFPNYSSELNVNALLLGDSALYLCASRPTGGNTEAFFGQGTRLTVV.

The chain has TRBV9 and TRBJ1-3; D remains unclear. This CDR3 has 15 amino acids. Germline V lookup: CDR1 SGDLS, CDR2 YYNGEE. Trimming left V 0 bases short and J 4 bases short, with 11 bases between. CDR3 nucleotides: TGTGCCAGCAGCGTAGCTTTTGGCTTCGGAAACACCATATATTTT. Its protein product is CASSVAFGFGNTIYF.

The chain employs TRBV3-1 (or the pseudogene TRBV3-2) and TRBJ2-3; D unresolved. Looked up from germline, CDR1 is LGHDT and CDR2 is YNNKEL (reference sequence). The CDR3 extends over 16 amino acids. The V end was cut by 4 bases, the J end by 1 base, with 15 bases between. CDR3 protein: CASSPYHSAGTDTQYF. CDR3 bases: TGTGCCAGCAGCCCGTATCACAGTGCCGGCACAGATACGCAGTATTTT.

DNA for the CDR3: TGTGCCAGCAGCGCCCACCCGGCAGGGAACACTGAAGCTTTCTTT. It encodes CASSAHPAGNTEAFF. The gene calls are TRBV7-6 and TRBJ1-1; D not resolved. The ends were cut back, 5 bases at V and 1 base at J, with 14 bases in the middle. Germline lookup yields CDR1 SGHVS and CDR2 FNYEAQ. The CDR3 has 15 residues.

The rearrangement joins TRBV7-2 to TRBJ2-7, with 10 bases matching TRBD1. Germline V gene sequence: CDR1 SGHTA, CDR2 FQGNSA. This CDR3 comprises 14 residues. With V trimmed by 3 bases and J by 3 bases, 2 bases remained unmatched. CDR3 in amino acids: CASSFGQGVYEQYF. The CDR3 DNA reads TGTGCCAGCAGCTTTGGACAGGGGGTCTACGAGCAGTACTTC.

The chain carries TRBV12-3 or TRBV12-4 and TRBJ2-7; D gene ambiguous. Deletions cut 3 bases from V and 0 bases from J, with 6 bases between. There are 13 residues in the CDR3. CDR3 sequence reads: CASSFLSSYEQYF. As DNA, the CDR3 is TGTGCCAGCAGTTTTCTCAGCTCCTACGAGCAGTACTTC.

Only one count was recorded for this clone. The chain couples TRBV12-5 to TRBJ1-1, with D hard to call. Germline-derived CDR1 and CDR2 are LGHNT and FRNRAP. V lost 3 bases, J lost 11 bases, and 10 bases lay in between. The CDR3 has 11 residues. As DNA, the CDR3 is TGTGCTAGTGGTTTCGGCCTTGGGGCTTTCTTT. The encoded protein is CASGFGLGAFF.

This clone was detected a few times. V usage is TRBV7-6 and J usage is TRBJ2-3; 7 nucleotides align to TRBD2. This CDR3 contains 18 residues. Trimming at V came to 4 bases and at J to 0 bases, leaving 13 bases not matched to a gene. Germline V gene lookup returns CDR1 SGHVS and CDR2 FNYEAQ. The CDR3 region is CASSSQAGITTSTDTQYF. The CDR3 DNA is TGTGCCAGCAGCTCTCAAGCGGGGATAACCACTAGCACAGATACGCAGTATTTT.

The V call is TRBV27, the J call TRBJ1-1; the D gene is possibly TRBD1 (6 bases). This CDR3 is 13 amino acids long. The germline gives CDR1 MNHEY, CDR2 SMNVEV (reference sequence). Deletions cut 7 bases from V and 1 base from J, with 10 bases between. The CDR3 protein is CASTPRGNTEAFF. The CDR3 nucleotides are TGTGCCAGCACCCCCAGGGGGAACACTGAAGCTTTCTTT.

J is TRBJ2-1 and V is TRBV6-6; tentatively, D is TRBD1 or TRBD2 (6 bases each). Germline lookup yields CDR1 MNHNY and CDR2 SVGAGI (reference sequence). This CDR3 region has 12 residues. Trimming removed 7 bases at V and 7 bases at J, with 11 bases between. The CDR3 sequence: CASTRGGNEQFF. The CDR3 coding sequence is TGTGCCAGCACCCGAGGGGGGAATGAGCAGTTCTTC.

This rearrangement joins TRBV5-6 to TRBJ2-1; the match to TRBD1 covers 7 bases. V lost 2 bases to trimming and J lost 4 bases; unmatched junction nucleotides: 9. There are 16 residues in the CDR3. Germline assignment: CDR1 SGHDT and CDR2 YYEEEE. CDR3 sequence (DNA): TGTGCCAGCAGCTTTAATAGACAGGGTTTATACAATGAGCAGTTCTTC. This gives the protein CASSFNRQGLYNEQFF.

The V and J genes are TRBV7-9 and TRBJ1-2; D not certain. CDR3 length: 13 residues. V gave up 4 bases and J gave up 7 bases, with 13 bases separating them. Per germline, CDR1 SEHNR and CDR2 FQNEAQ (reference sequence). CDR3 nucleotide sequence: TGTGCCAGCAGCTCCCCTCGAGTCTCTGGCTACACCTTC. As protein: CASSSPRVSGYTF.

The V gene is TRBV5-1, the J gene TRBJ1-2; D gene uncertain. V lost 0 bases and J lost 11, with 20 bases in between. CDR1 is SGHRS and CDR2 is YFSETQ in the germline V gene. This CDR3 has 15 amino acids. CDR3 protein: CASSLVGEDYATYTF. The CDR3 DNA reads TGCGCCAGCAGCTTGGTTGGGGAGGACTATGCTACTTACACCTTC.

The rearrangement uses TRBV5-1 and TRBJ2-2; the match to TRBD2 covers 11 bases. This CDR3 is 16 amino acids long. Per the germline V gene, CDR1 is SGHRS and CDR2 is YFSETQ. Germline trimming cut 2 bases from V and 7 bases from J; bases unmatched to any gene: 7. The CDR3 sequence: CASSLLAGASVGELFF. DNA for the CDR3: TGCGCCAGCAGCTTACTAGCGGGGGCCAGTGTCGGGGAGCTGTTTTTT.

The V call is TRBV7-2, the J call TRBJ2-1, with 7 bases lining up with TRBD2. The germline V gene has CDR1 SGHTA and CDR2 FQGNSA. This CDR3 comprises 16 residues. V lost 1 base, J lost 2 bases, and 5 bases stayed unmatched. CDR3 DNA: TGTGCCAGCAGCTTAGGGGGCGGGGGTACCTACAATGAGCAGTTCTTC. It is translated as CASSLGGGGTYNEQFF.

This chain joins TRBV10-3 and TRBJ2-3; 8 bases line up with TRBD2. Germline CDR1 reads ENHRY; CDR2 reads SYGVKD. Losses at the gene ends were 6 bases for V and 2 bases for J; bases not matched to a gene: 4. This CDR3 comprises 14 residues. CDR3 amino acids: CAIRSGGTTDTQYF. The CDR3 DNA sequence: TGTGCCATCAGGAGCGGGGGCACCACAGATACGCAGTATTTT.

The chain joins TRBV6-5 to TRBJ1-5, with D unclear. CDR1 and CDR2 (germline): MNHEY, SVGAGI. CDR3 size: 13 residues. Trimming cost V 6 bases and J 1 base, with 7 bases left between them. The CDR3 sequence: CASRLQSNQPQHF. The CDR3 DNA sequence: TGTGCCAGCAGGCTTCAAAGCAATCAGCCCCAGCATTTT.

The chain combines TRBV9 with TRBJ2-5; D possibly corresponds to TRBD1 (6 bases). Germline V gives CDR1 SGDLS, CDR2 YYNGEE. The V and J ends lost 4 bases and 1 base respectively, with 14 bases between them. The CDR3 sequence is 15 residues long. As DNA, the CDR3 is TGTGCCAGCAGCTTCTATGAGGGGGTCCAAGAGACCCAGTACTTC. Translating gives CASSFYEGVQETQYF.

The chain joins TRBV19 to TRBJ1-1; weak D call: TRBD1 (5 bases). Germline CDR1 and CDR2: LNHDA and SQIVND (reference sequence). The CDR3 covers 13 residues. V lost 6 bases, J lost 4 bases, and 12 bases lay in between. Here the CDR3 reads CASRGRQGTEAFF. The CDR3 bases are TGTGCCAGTAGAGGGAGGCAGGGCACTGAAGCTTTCTTT.

This clone was picked up a small number of times. The chain is built from TRBV4-1 and TRBJ2-5, with TRBD2 matching over 9 bases. Germline V gene lookup returns CDR1 MGHRA and CDR2 YSYEKL. V lost 0 bases to trimming and J lost 5 bases; unmatched junction nucleotides: 7. The CDR3 contains 16 residues. CDR3 in DNA: TGCGCCAGCAGCCAAGATGGGGCGGGGGGGCCCGAGACCCAGTACTTC. This gives the protein CASSQDGAGGPETQYF.

J is TRBJ2-5 and V is TRBV5-1; maybe TRBD1 (7 bases). Germline loops: CDR1 SGHRS, CDR2 YFSETQ. There are 13 residues in the CDR3. V lost 3 bases and J lost 5, with 11 bases in between. The CDR3 loop reads CASSYSGGETQYF. CDR3 coding DNA: TGCGCCAGCAGCTATTCAGGGGGGGAGACCCAGTACTTC.

The chain carries TRBV7-2 and TRBJ2-2; D possibly corresponds to TRBD1 (6 bases). The CDR3 has 16 residues. CDR1 SGHTA and CDR2 FQGNSA come from the germline V gene. The V end lost 8 bases, the J end lost 1 base, and 17 bases lay between the germline ends. Here the CDR3 reads CASPNPAGENTGELFF. Here the CDR3 DNA reads TGTGCCAGCCCCAACCCGGCAGGGGAGAACACCGGGGAGCTGTTTTTT.